Shown below are 26 T cell receptor beta chains from a single sample sequenced in a study of Tregs in tolerant kidney transplant recipients. Using immunoSEQ multiplex PCR, the repertoire was profiled, and TCRdb retains in-frame clones only, with some absent. The record lists approximately 50,000 clones, of which the ten most abundant hold about 0.83%. This specimen was CD4+ T cells from blood, taken before the transplant. Every receptor here comes from a human donor who received a combined kidney and bone marrow transplant.

With respect to this clone: The CDR3 end is not reached by the read, which stops 3 residues before it; the germline J gene fills it in. The chain uses TRBV19 and TRBJ1-5; possibly TRBD1 for D (6 bases). CDR1 is LNHDA, CDR2 SQIVND, per germline (reference sequence). The CDR3 is 16 amino acids. V lost 0 bases and J 4 bases, leaving 13 bases between the germline ends. Partial CDR3 DNA: TGTGCCAGTAGTATAGATCACCAGGGGCGTAATCAGCCC. This translates into CASSIDHQGRNQP. The complete CDR3 sequence is CASSIDHQGRNQPQHF.

For this clone: The read gets to within 3 residues of the CDR3 end, and the germline J gene fills in the rest. The chain employs TRBV30 and TRBJ2-3; 10 bases align to TRBD2. J lost 4 bases, V lost 2 bases, and 15 bases had no gene match. Germline CDR1 and CDR2: GTSNPN and SVGIG (reference sequence). There are 18 residues in the CDR3. The sequenced CDR3 bases are TGTGCCTGGAGTTCGCGGAGGACTAGCGGTACCACGGCAGATACG. Translated, it gives CAWSSRRTSGTTADT. In full, the CDR3 is CAWSSRRTSGTTADTQYF.

Note on this clone: The read halts 3 residues ahead of the CDR3 end, with the missing end drawn from the germline J gene. The chain combines TRBV10-3 with TRBJ2-3, with 11 bases that match TRBD2. Germline values: CDR1 ENHRY, CDR2 SYGVKD. V trimming: 2 bases; J trimming: 4 bases; junction bases outside the gene matches: 17. The CDR3 spans 20 residues. The CDR3 here is CAISEPLAGGFGGSADTQYF. The sequenced CDR3 bases are TGTGCCATCAGTGAGCCCTTAGCGGGAGGGTTCGGCGGGAGCGCAGATACG.

Details on this clone: The read comes to an end 3 residues before the CDR3 does, leaving the germline J gene to fill in the end. The chain links TRBV18 to TRBJ1-5; 7 bases align to TRBD1. V was pared by 6 bases and J by 6 bases, with 14 bases of the junction left unmatched. This CDR3 region has 16 residues. Looked up from germline, CDR1 is KGHSH and CDR2 is LQKENI. CDR3 region: CASSRDRVTVSQPQHF. The DNA read from the CDR3 is TGTGCCAGCTCCCGAGACAGGGTGACTGTGAGTCAGCCC. Full variable domain (outside the CDR3, taken from reference TRBV18 and TRBJ1-5): NAGVMQNPRHLVRRRGQEARLRCSPMKGHSHVYWYRQLPEEGLKFMVYLQKENIIDESGMPKERFSAEFPKEGPSILRIQQVVRGDSAAYFCASSRDRVTVSQPQHFGDGTRLSIL.

Of note for this clone: Read data end 3 residues before the CDR3 end; the end is taken from the germline J gene. The chain carries TRBV19 and TRBJ1-5; D is possibly TRBD1 (6 bases). V lost 2 bases and J lost 5, with 16 bases in between. CDR1 and CDR2 (germline): LNHDA, SQIVND (reference sequence). The CDR3 length is 16 residues. The CDR3 loop reads CASSILVSTGHQPQHF. CDR3 bases read: TGTGCCAGTAGTATATTAGTTTCAACAGGGCATCAGCCC.

The sequenced part of the CDR3 DNA is TGTGCCAGTAGTATAACTATGGACAGGGGTAACTCACCC. This encodes CASSITMDRGNSP. The complete CDR3 protein is CASSITMDRGNSPLHF. This chain uses TRBV19 with TRBJ1-6; 9 nucleotides agree with TRBD1. Read sequence stops 3 residues before the CDR3 end, and the germline J gene provides the missing end. CDR1 and CDR2 from the germline V gene are LNHDA and SQIVND (reference sequence). Germline trimming cut 2 bases from V and 10 bases from J; bases unmatched to any gene: 9. The CDR3 is made up of 16 amino acids.

On this clone itself: Compared with germline, one end of the junction differs, possibly owing to a read error. The read ends 3 residues shy of where the CDR3 ends; the end is completed using the germline J gene. The chain is built from TRBV6-2 or TRBV6-3 and TRBJ2-1; 7 bases line up with TRBD2. The germline V gene encodes CDR1 MNHEY and CDR2 SVGEGT. The CDR3 runs 17 residues. CDR3 DNA (partial): TGTTCCAGCAGTTACCTCGCGGGAGTCACCGGGGACAATGAG. It is translated as CSSSYLAGVTGDNE. From start to end, the CDR3 is CSSSYLAGVTGDNEQFF.

This CDR3 is CASSDGTDNNSGNTIYF. CDR3 bases read: TGTGCCAGCAGTGACGGGACAGATAACAACTCTGGAAACACC. The chain uses TRBV6-4 and TRBJ1-3; TRBD1 aligns across 7 bases. The CDR3 goes on 3 residues after the read ends, and that part is filled in from the germline J gene. The CDR3 runs 17 residues. Germline values: CDR1 MRHNA, CDR2 SNTAGT. The V segment lost 2 bases and the J segment 0 bases; nucleotides outside the gene matches: 7.

A remark on this clone: With the read ending 3 residues before the CDR3 end, the germline J gene is used to fill in that end. This chain connects TRBV6-1 to TRBJ2-7, with 11 bases aligning to TRBD1. V was clipped by 4 bases and J by 0 bases; unmatched bases: 2. This CDR3 is 15 amino acids long. Germline V lookup: CDR1 MNHNS, CDR2 SASEGT. CDR3 DNA, as far as it was read: TGTGCCAGCAGTGTAGGGACAGGGGGCTCCTACGAG. This translates into CASSVGTGGSYE. The whole CDR3 region reads CASSVGTGGSYEQYF.

With respect to this clone: The sequence runs out 3 residues before the end of the CDR3; the remainder is reconstructed from the germline J gene. The J gene is TRBJ1-2, the V gene TRBV19; 8 positions agree with TRBD1. V was pared by 9 bases and J by 5 bases, with 5 bases of the junction left unmatched. The CDR3 has 12 residues. Germline loops: CDR1 LNHDA, CDR2 SQIVND (reference sequence). CDR3 sequence reads: CASSRQGYGYTF. The CDR3 bases that were read are TGTGCCAGCTCAAGACAGGGGTATGGC.

The CDR3 sequence: CASSGATEAFF. The covered CDR3 bases are TGTGCCAGCAGCGGGGCCACTGAA. The V gene is TRBV7-9, the J gene TRBJ1-1; weak D call: TRBD1 (5 bases). The read terminates 3 residues before the CDR3 end, so the remaining end is supplied by the germline J gene. The CDR3 totals 11 residues. Looked up from germline, CDR1 is SEHNR and CDR2 is FQNEAQ (reference sequence). V was trimmed by 5 bases and J by 4 bases, leaving 5 bases between them.

Comments on this clone: The CDR3 end is not reached by the read, which stops 3 residues before it; the germline J gene fills it in. This chain connects TRBV30 to TRBJ1-6; 7 nucleotides agree with TRBD1. V lost 3 bases and J lost 4; bases outside the gene matches: 15. This CDR3 spans 18 amino acids. Germline CDR1 and CDR2: GTSNPN and SVGIG (reference sequence). CDR3 loop: CAWRGGLQGSVYNSPLHF. The part of the CDR3 DNA that was read is TGTGCCTGGAGGGGGGGCCTACAGGGGTCGGTATATAATTCACCC.

On this clone itself: The sequence runs out 3 residues before the end of the CDR3; the remainder is reconstructed from the germline J gene. This rearrangement joins TRBV5-1 to TRBJ2-2, with D tentatively TRBD1 (5 bases). Per the germline V gene, CDR1 is SGHRS and CDR2 is YFSETQ. This CDR3 is built from 18 residues. The V end lost 5 bases, the J end lost 0 bases, and 20 bases lay between the germline ends. CDR3 residues: CASRFDSPFLANTGELFF. CDR3 DNA (partial): TGCGCCAGCAGGTTCGACAGCCCCTTCCTCGCGAACACCGGGGAG.

CDR3 protein: CSARRTSLNSPLHF. Incomplete CDR3 DNA: TGCAGTGCTAGAAGGACATCCCTTAATTCACCC. The rearrangement joins TRBV20-1 to TRBJ1-6; D is possibly TRBD1 (5 bases). The CDR3 goes on 3 residues after the read ends, and that part is filled in from the germline J gene. The germline gives CDR1 DFQATT, CDR2 SNEGSKA (reference sequence). The CDR3 covers 14 residues. V was clipped by 2 bases and J by 6 bases, with 11 bases between them.

Turning to this clone: The read stops 3 residues short of the end of the CDR3; the missing end is completed from the germline J gene. The genes are TRBV6-1 and TRBJ1-1; D call uncertain. The CDR3 spans 15 residues. Germline CDR1 is MNHNS and CDR2 is SASEGT. CDR3 sequence: CASSEAVKGWMTAFF. CDR3 DNA, as far as it was read: TGTGCCAGCAGTGAAGCGGTGAAGGGCTGGATGACG.

The CDR3 bases that were read are TGTGCCAGCAGCCTTGACACCTACAATGAG. This encodes CASSLDTYNE. The full CDR3 is CASSLDTYNEQFF. This sequence joins TRBV11-2 and TRBJ2-1; D gene unclear. The CDR3 goes on 3 residues after the read ends, and that part is filled in from the germline J gene. This CDR3 has 13 amino acids. Deletions cut 5 bases from V and 2 bases from J, with 7 bases between. The V gene's germline CDR1 is SGHAT and CDR2 FQNNGV.

Note on this clone: The observed sequence ends 3 residues before the CDR3 terminus, with the missing tail filled in from the germline J gene. This rearrangement joins TRBV18 to TRBJ1-1, with TRBD1 matching 12 bases. CDR3 length: 17 amino acids. The germline V gene has CDR1 KGHSH and CDR2 LQKENI. Unmatched junction bases numbered 9, after V lost 3 bases and J lost 4 bases. The CDR3 here is CASSPVLGQGASTEAFF. The CDR3 bases that were read are TGTGCCAGCTCACCTGTATTGGGACAGGGGGCATCCACTGAA.

As for this clone: Read sequence stops 3 residues before the CDR3 end, and the germline J gene provides the missing end. The chain joins TRBV19 to TRBJ2-3; D is perhaps TRBD2 (6 bases). V was cut by 6 bases and J by 0 bases, with 16 bases left in between. CDR3 length: 16 amino acids. Germline assignment: CDR1 LNHDA and CDR2 SQIVND (reference sequence). The CDR3 loop is CASRAAGRTSTDTQYF. The CDR3 DNA, read in part, is TGTGCCAGTAGGGCTGCGGGGCGGACTAGCACAGATACG.

As to this clone: The read halts 3 residues ahead of the CDR3 end, with the missing end drawn from the germline J gene. J is TRBJ1-5 and V is TRBV19; D is possibly TRBD1 (6 bases). Germline V gene lookup returns CDR1 LNHDA and CDR2 SQIVND (reference sequence). Trimming left V 3 bases short and J 4 bases short, with 13 bases between. CDR3 size: 15 residues. CDR3 sequence reads: CASSIRDRINQPQHF. Partial CDR3 DNA: TGTGCCAGTAGTATTCGAGACAGGATTAATCAGCCC. Full variable domain (remainder filled in from reference TRBV19 and TRBJ1-5): DGGITQSPKYLFRKEGQNVTLSCEQNLNHDAMYWYRQDPGQGLRLIYYSQIVNDFQKGDIAEGYSVSREKKESFPLTVTSAQKNPTAFYLCASSIRDRINQPQHFGDGTRLSIL.

Regarding this clone: Sequencing ends 3 residues short of the CDR3 end; the germline J gene provides the rest. J is TRBJ2-5 and V is TRBV13; TRBD2 aligns across 9 bases. Germline V gene sequence: CDR1 PRHDT, CDR2 FYEKMQ (reference sequence). The CDR3 is 17 amino acids. The V segment lost 2 bases and the J segment 2 bases; nucleotides outside the gene matches: 9. The CDR3 reads CASSLLASGGLQETQYF. Partial CDR3 DNA: TGTGCCAGCAGCTTACTAGCCAGCGGGGGGTTACAAGAGACC.

Points on this clone: The read comes to an end 3 residues before the CDR3 does, leaving the germline J gene to fill in the end. The rearrangement joins TRBV18 to TRBJ1-3; the match to TRBD1 covers 7 bases. V shed 6 bases, J shed 2 bases, and the junction held 4 bases outside the gene matches. The germline V gene has CDR1 KGHSH and CDR2 LQKENI. The CDR3 length is 14 residues. The CDR3 protein is CASSSGTAGNTIYF. The CDR3 DNA, read in part, is TGTGCCAGCTCCTCCGGGACAGCTGGAAACACC. The whole variable domain, remainder taken from reference TRBV18 and TRBJ1-3, is NAGVMQNPRHLVRRRGQEARLRCSPMKGHSHVYWYRQLPEEGLKFMVYLQKENIIDESGMPKERFSAEFPKEGPSILRIQQVVRGDSAAYFCASSSGTAGNTIYFGEGSWLTVV.

A remark on this clone: Read coverage stops 3 residues before the CDR3 terminus; the germline J gene supplies the remainder. This chain connects TRBV29-1 to TRBJ1-2, with 7 bases that match TRBD1. From germline, CDR1 is SQVTM and CDR2 ANQGSEA. This CDR3 is 12 amino acids long. Losses at the gene ends were 7 bases for V and 3 bases for J; bases not matched to a gene: 5. Here the CDR3 reads CSGGQAYYGYTF. The CDR3 DNA, read in part, is TGCAGCGGCGGACAGGCCTACTATGGC.

Concerning this clone itself: The observed sequence ends 3 residues before the CDR3 terminus, with the missing tail filled in from the germline J gene. The rearrangement links TRBV7-9 to TRBJ1-1, with 7 bases matching TRBD1. Per the germline V gene, CDR1 is SEHNR and CDR2 is FQNEAQ (reference sequence). With 4 bases clipped from V and 1 base from J, the junction kept 6 bases outside the gene matches. This CDR3 is built from 15 residues. Here the CDR3 reads CASSSDRVGNTEAFF. CDR3 bases read: TGTGCCAGCAGCTCAGACAGGGTAGGGAACACTGAA.

Details on this clone: Read data end 3 residues before the CDR3 end; the end is taken from the germline J gene. V gene TRBV29-1 combines with J gene TRBJ1-1, with D possibly matching TRBD1 (5 bases). V lost 8 bases, J lost 4 bases, and 20 bases lay in between. The CDR3 is 14 residues long. In germline, CDR1 is SQVTM, CDR2 ANQGSEA. Incomplete CDR3 DNA: TGCAGCACCTTCGACCGAGGACAAGGCACTGAA. Encoded protein: CSTFDRGQGTE. The whole CDR3 sequence reads CSTFDRGQGTEAFF.

On this clone: The observed sequence ends 3 residues before the CDR3 terminus, with the missing tail filled in from the germline J gene. The V call is TRBV19, the J call TRBJ2-7; 7 positions match TRBD1. The CDR3 spans 15 residues. V was clipped by 5 bases and J by 3 bases; unmatched bases: 10. Germline V gives CDR1 LNHDA, CDR2 SQIVND (reference sequence). CDR3 sequence reads: CASSQRQGRFYEQYF. The sequenced CDR3 bases are TGTGCCAGTAGTCAGCGACAGGGCAGGTTCTACGAG.

Concerning this clone: Read coverage stops 3 residues before the CDR3 terminus; the germline J gene supplies the remainder. The sample carries other DNA sequences with the same CDR3. The chain combines TRBV7-9 with TRBJ1-1, with D perhaps TRBD1 (5 bases). Germline V gene lookup returns CDR1 SEHNR and CDR2 FQNEAQ (reference sequence). The CDR3 totals 13 residues. V was cut by 2 bases and J by 1 base, with 5 bases left in between. The DNA read from the CDR3 is TGTGCCAGCAGCTTAACAGGGAACACTGAA. The encoded protein is CASSLTGNTE. The complete CDR3 reads CASSLTGNTEAFF.